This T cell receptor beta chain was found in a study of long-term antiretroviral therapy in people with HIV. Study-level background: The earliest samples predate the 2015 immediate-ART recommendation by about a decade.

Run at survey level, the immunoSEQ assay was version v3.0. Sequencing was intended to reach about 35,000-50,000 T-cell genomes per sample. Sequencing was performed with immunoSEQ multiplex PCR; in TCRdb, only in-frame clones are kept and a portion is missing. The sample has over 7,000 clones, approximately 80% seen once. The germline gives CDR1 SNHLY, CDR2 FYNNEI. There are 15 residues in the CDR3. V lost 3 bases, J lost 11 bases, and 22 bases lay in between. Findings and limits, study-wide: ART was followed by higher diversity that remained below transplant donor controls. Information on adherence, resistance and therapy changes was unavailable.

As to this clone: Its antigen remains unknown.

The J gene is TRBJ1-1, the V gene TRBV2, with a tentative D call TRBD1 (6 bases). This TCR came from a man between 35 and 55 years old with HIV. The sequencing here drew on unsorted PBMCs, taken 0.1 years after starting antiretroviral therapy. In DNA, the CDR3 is TGTGCCAGCAGTGATCCGGGACACCGGGCTTTAGACGCTTTCTTT. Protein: CASSDPGHRALDAFF.